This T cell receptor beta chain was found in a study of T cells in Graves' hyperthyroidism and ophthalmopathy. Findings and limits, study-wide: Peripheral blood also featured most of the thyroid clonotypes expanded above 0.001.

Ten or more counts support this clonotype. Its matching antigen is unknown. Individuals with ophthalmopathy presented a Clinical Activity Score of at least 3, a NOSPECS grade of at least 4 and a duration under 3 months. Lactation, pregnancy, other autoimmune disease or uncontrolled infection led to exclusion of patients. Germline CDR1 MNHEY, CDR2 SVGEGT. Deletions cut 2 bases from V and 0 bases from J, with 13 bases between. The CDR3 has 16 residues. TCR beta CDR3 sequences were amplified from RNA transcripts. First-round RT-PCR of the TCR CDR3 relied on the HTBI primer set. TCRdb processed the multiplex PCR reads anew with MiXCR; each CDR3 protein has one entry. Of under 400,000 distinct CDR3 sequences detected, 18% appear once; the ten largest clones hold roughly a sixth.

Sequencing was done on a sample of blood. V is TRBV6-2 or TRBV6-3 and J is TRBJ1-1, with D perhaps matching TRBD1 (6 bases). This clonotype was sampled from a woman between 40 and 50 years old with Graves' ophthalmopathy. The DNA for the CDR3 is TGTGCCAGCAGTTACAACATGCGGACAGTGAACACTGAAGCTTTCTTT. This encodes CASSYNMRTVNTEAFF.